These 11 T cell receptor beta chains were sequenced from one sample in a study of radiotherapy plus CTLA-4 blockade in lung cancer. Profiled with immunoSEQ multiplex PCR; TCRdb holds only in-frame clones, not every one. The table has around 86,000 clones, under 85% seen once. The sample here was peripheral blood, taken from a patient treated with radiotherapy plus ipilimumab. All receptors derive from a human donor with non-small cell lung cancer who had stable disease on radiotherapy plus ipilimumab.

The genes are TRBV21-1 and TRBJ2-1; no DNA check was done on the table's D call, TRBD2. TRBV21-1 is listed as a pseudogene. The CDR3 has 17 amino acids. The CDR3 reads CASTQDDTSAIYNEQFF. In DNA, the CDR3 is TGTGCCAGCACCCAGGATGACACTAGCGCCATATACAATGAGCAGTTCTTC.

Details on this clone: Germline is not matched at one junction end, which may reflect a read error. This rearrangement joins TRBV7-7 to TRBJ2-2, with TRBD2 matching over 8 bases. The germline V gene encodes CDR1 SSHAT and CDR2 FNYEAQ (reference sequence). The CDR3 covers 16 residues. CDR3 DNA: TGTGCTAGCAGCAAAGTAGCGGGAAGAGGAGTCGGGGAGCTGTTTTTT. Protein product: CASSKVAGRGVGELFF.

V and J are TRBV11-2 and TRBJ2-1; D is uncertain. CDR1 and CDR2 (germline): SGHAT, FQNNGV. CDR3 length: 12 residues. Between the trimmed V and J ends, which lost 5 bases and 15 bases, there was a span of 17 bases. The CDR3 is CASSPFSSGPFF. The CDR3 DNA reads TGTGCCAGCAGCCCTTTTAGTAGTGGTCCGTTCTTC.

The chain is built from TRBV11-2 and TRBJ2-5; 8 bases agree with TRBD1. This CDR3 has 15 residues. Germline V gives CDR1 SGHAT, CDR2 FQNNGV. With V trimmed by 5 bases and J by 4 bases, 9 bases remained unmatched. The chain's CDR3 is CASSHGQGWGETQYF. The DNA of the CDR3 is TGTGCCAGCAGCCACGGACAGGGATGGGGAGAGACCCAGTACTTC.

The rearrangement joins TRBV7-3 to TRBJ2-1, with D possibly being TRBD1 or TRBD2 (6 bases each). Germline loops: CDR1 SGHTA, CDR2 FQGTGA. The CDR3 spans 14 residues. V was clipped by 3 bases and J by 7 bases, with 13 bases between them. As DNA, the CDR3 is TGTGCCAGCAGCTTCTCGGGGGCGCGGAATGAGCAGTTCTTC. It encodes CASSFSGARNEQFF.

V gene TRBV10-3 combines with J gene TRBJ2-7, with 7 bases aligning to TRBD2. This CDR3 has 16 amino acids. Trimming took 4 bases from V and 5 from J; bases not matched to a gene: 14. Germline assignment: CDR1 ENHRY and CDR2 SYGVKD. The CDR3 DNA sequence: TGTGCCATCAGTGGCACCAGCGGGAAAGTTACCCACGAGCAGTACTTC. Amino acid sequence: CAISGTSGKVTHEQYF.

The chain couples TRBV6-1 to TRBJ2-1; TRBD1 is a possible D gene (6 bases). Per the germline V gene, CDR1 is MNHNS and CDR2 is SASEGT. Trimming removed 6 bases at V and 1 base at J, with 13 bases between. The CDR3 is 15 residues long. The CDR3 region has the DNA TGTGCCAGCAGCCACGGACAGCCATCCTACAATGAGCAGTTCTTC. This codes for CASSHGQPSYNEQFF.

The table lists this clone with a count of one. V gene TRBV28 combines with J gene TRBJ2-4; 16 bases line up with TRBD2. After removal of 8 bases from V and 16 bases from J, the junction contained 11 bases not matched to a gene. Per germline, CDR1 MDHEN and CDR2 SYDVKM. The CDR3 spans 14 residues. CDR3 protein: CASAIPGLAGGKYF. In DNA form, the CDR3 reads TGTGCCAGCGCCATTCCGGGACTAGCGGGGGGGAAATACTTC.

This chain joins TRBV19 and TRBJ2-7; TRBD1 aligns across 8 bases. V was pared by 3 bases and J by 4 bases, with 8 bases of the junction left unmatched. This CDR3 comprises 15 residues. Looked up from germline, CDR1 is LNHDA and CDR2 is SQIVND (reference sequence). In DNA form, the CDR3 reads TGTGCCAGTAGTATTGTGCTCGGACAGGGTTACGAGCAGTACTTC. Translation gives CASSIVLGQGYEQYF. The complete variable domain, with remaining parts taken from reference TRBV19 and TRBJ2-7, reads DGGITQSPKYLFRKEGQNVTLSCEQNLNHDAMYWYRQDPGQGLRLIYYSQIVNDFQKGDIAEGYSVSREKKESFPLTVTSAQKNPTAFYLCASSIVLGQGYEQYFGPGTRLTVT.

V usage is TRBV28 and J usage is TRBJ2-7; the D gene could be TRBD1 or TRBD2 (6 bases each). CDR1 is MDHEN, CDR2 SYDVKM, per germline. V lost 11 bases and J lost 3, with 11 bases in between. The CDR3 length is 11 residues. CDR3 coding DNA: TGTGCCGCAAGGGGGGTCTACGAGCAGTACTTC. This codes for CAARGVYEQYF.

V and J are TRBV6-1 and TRBJ2-4; D uncertain. Germline loops: CDR1 MNHNS, CDR2 SASEGT. V lost 3 bases and J lost 0, with 6 bases in between. The CDR3 contains 14 residues. CDR3 DNA sequence: TGTGCCAGCAGTGAGGGGATAGCCAAAAACATTCAGTACTTC. Translated: CASSEGIAKNIQYF.